The 27 T cell receptor beta chains presented below share a single source sample, sequenced in a study of blood T cell repertoires in COVID-19. TCRdb keeps only in-frame clones here, not all; method: immunoSEQ multiplex PCR. Among about 230,000 clones listed, approximately 88% were seen once. The sequencing sample was made of peripheral blood. These receptors were taken from a man aged 40-55 years with acute or convalescent COVID-19.

The chain couples TRBV18 to TRBJ1-1, with D maybe TRBD1 (5 bases). Trimming cost V 5 bases and J 3 bases, with 10 bases left between them. CDR1 and CDR2 from the germline V gene are KGHSH and LQKENI. The CDR3 sequence is 13 residues long. The CDR3: CASSSGQDTEAFF. DNA of the CDR3: TGTGCCAGCTCATCCGGACAAGACACTGAAGCTTTCTTT.

The rearrangement uses TRBV3-1 (or the pseudogene TRBV3-2) and TRBJ1-2; TRBD1 matches at 8 bases. CDR1 and CDR2 from the germline V gene are LGHDT and YNNKEL (reference sequence). J was trimmed by 4 bases and V by 3 bases; bases with no gene match: 10. The CDR3 totals 16 residues. The CDR3 DNA reads as TGTGCCAGCAGCCATTACGGACAGGGTGATTTCTATGGCTACACCTTC. Protein: CASSHYGQGDFYGYTF.

V and J are TRBV3-1 (or the pseudogene TRBV3-2) and TRBJ2-1; D is possibly TRBD2 (5 bases). This CDR3 has 12 amino acids. The V and J ends lost 4 bases and 16 bases respectively, with 17 bases between them. Per germline, CDR1 LGHDT and CDR2 YNNKEL (reference sequence). CDR3: CASSPDPGFQFF. The CDR3 nucleotides are TGTGCCAGCAGCCCAGATCCGGGGTTCCAATTCTTC.

The J gene is TRBJ2-1, the V gene TRBV28; tentative D call: TRBD2 (5 bases). This CDR3 has 16 amino acids. The germline V gene has CDR1 MDHEN and CDR2 SYDVKM. The V end was cut by 3 bases, the J end by 1 base, with 13 bases between. The CDR3: CASSLSGSPSYNEQFF. The CDR3 DNA follows: TGTGCCAGCAGTTTGTCGGGGTCCCCATCCTACAATGAGCAGTTCTTC.

The V and J genes are TRBV4-2 and TRBJ2-5; a possible D gene is TRBD2 (6 bases). CDR3 length: 15 residues. V was cut by 2 bases and J by 5 bases, with 15 bases left in between. CDR1 LGHNA and CDR2 YNFKEQ come from the germline V gene. Here the CDR3 reads CASSQRGPEGETQYF. The CDR3, as DNA: TGTGCCAGCAGCCAACGAGGCCCGGAGGGGGAGACCCAGTACTTC.

This clone showed up just a few times. The chain recombines TRBV30 with TRBJ1-2; D gene uncertain. With 4 bases removed from V and 4 bases from J, the gap between germline ends came to 10 bases. The CDR3 contains 12 residues. The V gene's germline CDR1 is GTSNPN and CDR2 SVGIG (reference sequence). DNA of the CDR3: TGTGCCTGGACAGGTCTCGGCTATGGCTACACCTTC. It specifies CAWTGLGYGYTF.

The chain carries TRBV5-1 and TRBJ2-1, with a tentative D call TRBD2 (6 bases). Germline values: CDR1 SGHRS, CDR2 YFSETQ. Trimming stripped 0 bases from V and 3 bases from J, with 16 bases between. This CDR3 has 17 amino acids. CDR3: CASSLEVGGGVYNEQFF. CDR3 bases: TGCGCCAGCAGCTTGGAGGTGGGAGGTGGGGTCTACAATGAGCAGTTCTTC.

This clone occurred a few times. The chain has TRBV29-1 and TRBJ2-5; 9 bases align to TRBD1. There are 13 residues in the CDR3. Per the germline V gene, CDR1 is SQVTM and CDR2 is ANQGSEA. Germline trimming cut 7 bases from V and 5 bases from J; bases unmatched to any gene: 8. DNA for the CDR3: TGCAGCGCAACGGACAGGGGAGGGGAGACCCAGTACTTC. It codes for CSATDRGGETQYF. The variable domain in full, completed from reference TRBV29-1 and TRBJ2-5, reads SAVISQKPSRDICQRGTSLTIQCQVDSQVTMMFWYRQQPGQSLTLIATANQGSEATYESGFVIDKFPISRPNLTFSTLTVSNMSPEDSSIYLCSATDRGGETQYFGPGTRLLVL.

V usage is TRBV7-8 and J usage is TRBJ2-2; the D is unclear. The CDR3 sequence is 14 residues long. V shed 1 base and J shed 5 bases, with 8 bases lying between them. CDR1 is SGHVS and CDR2 is FQNEAQ in the germline V gene. The DNA of the CDR3 is TGTGCCAGCAGCTTAGGGCAGTCGACCGGGGAGCTGTTTTTT. Translation gives CASSLGQSTGELFF.

The V and J genes are TRBV7-6 and TRBJ1-6; TRBD1 matches at 10 bases. V lost 4 bases and J lost 11; bases outside the gene matches: 5. This CDR3 has 14 amino acids. The germline gives CDR1 SGHVS, CDR2 FNYEAQ. This chain's CDR3 is CASSSGQGYTPLHF. The CDR3 bases are TGTGCCAGCAGCTCGGGACAGGGGTATACACCCCTCCACTTT.

The chain couples TRBV7-8 to TRBJ1-6; TRBD1 might be the D (5 bases). There are 17 residues in the CDR3. The V end was cut by 1 base, the J end by 11 bases, with 21 bases between. CDR1 and CDR2 from the germline V gene are SGHVS and FQNEAQ. The CDR3 loop is CASSLDMGRLVLAPLHF. The CDR3 coding sequence is TGTGCCAGCAGCTTAGATATGGGGCGCCTGGTTTTGGCACCCCTCCACTTT.

The J gene is TRBJ1-5, the V gene TRBV10-3; D gene ambiguous. Trimming took off 0 bases at V and 11 bases at J, with 14 bases between the two ends. There are 14 residues in the CDR3. CDR1 and CDR2 from the germline V gene are ENHRY and SYGVKD. The CDR3 DNA reads TGTGCCATCAGTGAGTCGGGCAGCTCAAGTACCCAGCATTTT. Its protein is CAISESGSSSTQHF.

V usage is TRBV19 and J usage is TRBJ2-1, with 13 bases that match TRBD2. Germline lookup yields CDR1 LNHDA and CDR2 SQIVND (reference sequence). The CDR3 is 15 amino acids. The trim removed 5 bases at V and 8 bases at J, leaving 6 bases unmatched. CDR3 nucleotide sequence: TGTGCCAGTAGTCCTCGACTAGCGGGAGGTGATGAGCAGTTCTTC. It yields the protein CASSPRLAGGDEQFF.

V gene TRBV28 combines with J gene TRBJ1-5; 7 bases fit TRBD1. Germline CDR1 reads MDHEN; CDR2 reads SYDVKM. After removal of 4 bases from V and 0 bases from J, the junction contained 3 bases not matched to a gene. CDR3 length: 15 residues. The CDR3 bases are TGTGCCAGCAGTTGGGGACAGTATAGCAATCAGCCCCAGCATTTT. Amino acid sequence: CASSWGQYSNQPQHF.

The V gene is TRBV5-8, the J gene TRBJ1-2, with 9 bases fitting TRBD1. With V trimmed by 3 bases and J by 4 bases, 10 bases remained unmatched. The CDR3 has 16 residues. Germline loops: CDR1 SGHTS, CDR2 YDEGEE. CDR3 sequence (DNA): TGTGCCAGCAGCTCCCTAAGCACAGGGGGCAGCTATGGCTACACCTTC. Translated, it gives CASSSLSTGGSYGYTF.

This clone was counted between two and nine times. The chain has TRBV5-5 and TRBJ1-3; D gene unclear. The V end lost 1 base, the J end lost 0 bases, and 11 bases lay between the germline ends. The CDR3 is 16 residues long. Germline V gives CDR1 SGHKS, CDR2 YYEKEE (reference sequence). CDR3 sequence reads: CASSLRWFDSGNTIYF. Here the CDR3 DNA reads TGTGCCAGCAGCTTGCGGTGGTTCGACTCTGGAAACACCATATATTTT.

The chain recombines TRBV7-6 with TRBJ1-1; D is undetermined. This CDR3 comprises 15 residues. From germline, CDR1 is SGHVS and CDR2 FNYEAQ. V was clipped by 2 bases and J by 0 bases, with 10 bases between them. The CDR3 loop is CASSLFGSMNTEAFF. The CDR3 DNA follows: TGTGCCAGCAGCTTATTCGGTTCTATGAACACTGAAGCTTTCTTT.

The chain combines TRBV5-4 with TRBJ2-2, with 8 positions matching TRBD1. Germline CDR1 is SGHNT and CDR2 is YYREEE (reference sequence). The CDR3 is made up of 16 amino acids. J lost 2 bases, V lost 5 bases, and 8 bases had no gene match. This CDR3 is CASSSGGRTNTGELFF. CDR3 nucleotides: TGTGCCAGCAGTTCAGGGGGCCGTACAAACACCGGGGAGCTGTTTTTT.

The genes are TRBV5-4 and TRBJ2-5; 14 bases match TRBD2. CDR3 length equals 16 residues. The junction had 7 bases not matched to a gene; V was cut back by 4 bases and J by 5 bases. Germline V gene data show CDR1 as SGHNT and CDR2 as YYREEE (reference sequence). The CDR3 DNA sequence: TGTGCCAGCAGCAAGGGACTAGCGGGAGCCCAGGAGACCCAGTACTTC. Amino acid sequence: CASSKGLAGAQETQYF.

V is TRBV5-1 and J is TRBJ1-1, with D possibly TRBD1 on 6 matching bases. Germline V gene data show CDR1 as SGHRS and CDR2 as YFSETQ. The CDR3 has 15 residues. V was clipped by 3 bases and J by 3 bases, with 15 bases between them. The DNA for the CDR3 is TGCGCCAGCAGCTCGGGGGGCAGTATAGACACTGAAGCTTTCTTT. Amino acids: CASSSGGSIDTEAFF.

The V call is TRBV11-2, the J call TRBJ2-2; TRBD1 is a possible D gene (5 bases). Deletions cut 4 bases from V and 2 bases from J, with 11 bases between. This CDR3 is 15 amino acids long. The germline V gene encodes CDR1 SGHAT and CDR2 FQNNGV. Here the CDR3 reads CASSYGHKNTGELFF. CDR3 in DNA: TGTGCCAGCAGCTACGGACACAAAAACACCGGGGAGCTGTTTTTT.

The chain employs TRBV5-8 and TRBJ2-3, with D possibly TRBD2 on 5 matching bases. The CDR3 is 15 amino acids. Germline CDR1 SGHTS, CDR2 YDEGEE. V lost 1 base and J lost 7, with 16 bases in between. CDR3: CASSLPDPRDNTQYF. The CDR3 nucleotides read TGTGCCAGCAGCTTGCCGGACCCGAGGGATAATACGCAGTATTTT.

The chain combines TRBV5-4 with TRBJ2-7; 8 bases align to TRBD2. The length of the CDR3 is 13 residues. J gave up 9 bases and V 0 bases, and 5 bases lay outside the gene matches. Per germline, CDR1 SGHNT and CDR2 YYREEE (reference sequence). The CDR3 nucleotides are TGTGCCAGCAGCTTGGAGTCTGCGGGAGGGCAGTACTTC. It specifies CASSLESAGGQYF. The full variable domain, completed using reference TRBV5-4 and TRBJ2-7, is ETGVTQSPTHLIKTRGQQVTLRCSSQSGHNTVSWYQQALGQGPQFIFQYYREEENGRGNFPPRFSGLQFPNYSSELNVNALELDDSALYLCASSLESAGGQYFGPGTRLTVT.

The chain employs TRBV5-6 and TRBJ2-3; tentative D call: TRBD2 (6 bases). The V and J ends lost 0 bases and 2 bases respectively, with 10 bases between them. The CDR3 has 15 residues. From germline, CDR1 is SGHDT and CDR2 YYEEEE. CDR3 in amino acids: CASSLEREFTDTQYF. The CDR3 DNA reads TGTGCCAGCAGCTTGGAACGGGAGTTCACAGATACGCAGTATTTT.

The chain has TRBV11-3 and TRBJ2-1; 7 nucleotides agree with TRBD2. The CDR3 has 15 residues. The V gene end was trimmed by 1 base and the J gene end by 5 bases; junction bases not matched to a gene: 5. Germline CDR1 and CDR2: SGHNT and YENEEA. The CDR3 nucleotides read TGTGCCAGCAGCTTAGTCGGGGGGAGCGACAATGAGCAGTTCTTC. Protein: CASSLVGGSDNEQFF.

The gene calls are TRBV19 and TRBJ1-4; D perhaps matches TRBD1 (6 bases). This CDR3 has 16 residues. The ends were cut back, 3 bases at V and 6 bases at J, with 17 bases in the middle. Per the germline V gene, CDR1 is LNHDA and CDR2 is SQIVND (reference sequence). CDR3 residues: CASSMALQGSDEKLFF. The CDR3 nucleotides are TGTGCCAGTAGTATGGCCTTACAGGGCAGTGATGAAAAACTGTTTTTT.

V usage is TRBV5-1 and J usage is TRBJ1-2; TRBD1 matches at 7 bases. The CDR3 loop spans 17 amino acids. Germline values: CDR1 SGHRS, CDR2 YFSETQ. V dropped 2 bases and J dropped 0; count of bases not matched to a gene: 10. DNA of the CDR3: TGCGCCAGCAGCTTAGGACTCAGGGGGGAACCTAACTATGGCTACACCTTC. Protein product: CASSLGLRGEPNYGYTF.